This T cell receptor (beta chain) was sequenced during a study of CD8+ T cells in alopecia areata. Study results and caveats: Clonality in lesional scalp, especially alopecia totalis/universalis, exceeded that of normal scalp. Scalp samples also yield sequences of resident alphabeta T cells from normal skin. Persistence in scalp and blood during tofacitinib was observed for many expanded lesional clones.

The treatment is: oral pan-JAK inhibitor, 5-10 mg twice daily. cDNA serving as the sequencing template came from extracted, reverse transcribed RNA. The method was immunoSEQ multiplex PCR; TCRdb's version includes in-frame clones alone and lacks a portion of them. This sample has 75,000 to 80,000 clones, with roughly 66% found just once. This CDR3 is built from 15 residues. The germline gives CDR1 MGHRA, CDR2 YSYEKL. A word on this clone: What it recognizes is unknown. At one boundary the junction diverges from the germline segment, which might be a read error.

This chain links TRBV4-1 with TRBJ2-7, with 9 nucleotides matching TRBD2. Sequenced material: CD8+ T cells sorted from blood, taken at week 24, from a patient treated with tofacitinib. This receptor was obtained from a human donor with alopecia areata. The CDR3 DNA sequence: TGCGCCGGCAGCCAAGCAGCGGGAGGATCCTACGAGCAGTACTTC. This codes for CAGSQAAGGSYEQYF.